The 23 T cell receptor beta chains below come from one sample, sequenced in a study of relationships among human T cell subsets. After negative selection with anti-CD4 multisort beads, CD8+ T cells were positively selected with anti-CD8 beads. TCR alpha and beta CDR3s were amplified from mRNA by semiquantitative ARM-PCR. Exponential amplification used communal superprimers after tagged nested gene-specific primers in ARM-PCR. TCRdb recomputed calls from the multiplex PCR reads with MiXCR, one row per CDR3 protein. This sample has a few thousand distinct CDR3 sequences; around 62% occur once, and the top ten carry around three fifths. Source material: CD8+ T cells sorted from blood. The receptors stem from a man aged 40-49 years in good health.

This clonotype was seen a single time. The chain combines TRBV5-1 with TRBJ2-7; D assignment may be TRBD1 or TRBD2 (6 bases each). Germline V gene data show CDR1 as SGHRS and CDR2 as YFSETQ. The V and J ends lost 2 bases and 3 bases respectively, with 12 bases between them. The CDR3 is 14 residues long. The CDR3 spells CASSFGGAVYEQYF. The CDR3 DNA sequence: TGCGCCAGCAGCTTCGGGGGCGCCGTCTACGAGCAGTACTTC.

The chain is built from TRBV10-3 and TRBJ1-6; D is unresolved. V lost 0 bases to trimming and J lost 9 bases, with 6 bases between them. The CDR3 covers 13 residues. CDR1 and CDR2 from the germline V gene are ENHRY and SYGVKD. CDR3 amino acids: CAISESRGSPLHF. CDR3 in DNA: TGTGCCATCAGTGAGTCCAGAGGTTCACCCCTCCACTTT.

V gene TRBV7-9 combines with J gene TRBJ2-1; D is possibly TRBD1 (6 bases). Looked up from germline, CDR1 is SEHNR and CDR2 is FQNEAQ (reference sequence). With 4 bases removed from V and 5 bases from J, the gap between germline ends came to 9 bases. The CDR3 extends over 13 amino acids. CDR3 sequence reads: CASSSYRDNEQFF. CDR3 in DNA: TGTGCCAGCAGCTCCTACAGGGACAATGAGCAGTTCTTC.

V gene TRBV27 combines with J gene TRBJ2-7; the D gene is possibly TRBD1 (6 bases). V dropped 7 bases and J dropped 5 bases, with 27 bases sitting between them. There are 17 residues in the CDR3. Per the germline V gene, CDR1 is MNHEY and CDR2 is SMNVEV (reference sequence). CDR3 nucleotide sequence: TGTGCCAGCAAGGATCTTCTAGTACAGGGCTCCTTGGACGAGCAGTACTTC. Translating gives CASKDLLVQGSLDEQYF.

The CDR3 reads CASSLGQGNGYF. The DNA of the CDR3 is TGTGCCAGCAGCCTGGGACAGGGAAATGGGTACTTC. The chain uses TRBV11-2 and TRBJ2-7; 9 nucleotides line up with TRBD1. CDR1 SGHAT and CDR2 FQNNGV come from the germline V gene. The length of the CDR3 is 12 residues. The V and J ends lost 5 bases and 12 bases, in that order; junction bases with no gene match: 8. Full variable domain (remainder filled in from reference TRBV11-2 and TRBJ2-7): EAGVAQSPRYKIIEKRQSVAFWCNPISGHATLYWYQQILGQGPKLLIQFQNNGVVDDSQLPKDRFSAERLKGVDSTLKIQPAKLEDSAVYLCASSLGQGNGYFGPGTRLTVT.

The chain combines TRBV5-1 with TRBJ2-3, with a possible D match to TRBD2 (6 bases). There are 14 residues in the CDR3. Germline V gives CDR1 SGHRS, CDR2 YFSETQ. V was cut by 1 base and J by 4 bases, with 10 bases left in between. The CDR3 DNA is TGCGCCAGCAGCTTGTATAGGGACTCAGATACGCAGTATTTT. Translating gives CASSLYRDSDTQYF.

This chain uses TRBV19 with TRBJ2-5, with 7 bases identical to TRBD1. Germline trimming cut 1 base from V and 4 bases from J; bases unmatched to any gene: 9. This CDR3 is built from 16 residues. In germline, CDR1 is LNHDA, CDR2 SQIVND (reference sequence). This chain's CDR3 is CASSIGYRGQGETQYF. The CDR3 nucleotides are TGTGCCAGTAGTATAGGTTATAGGGGGCAAGGAGAGACCCAGTACTTC.

This chain uses TRBV11-2 with TRBJ2-7, with 8 bases matching TRBD1. Germline assignment: CDR1 SGHAT and CDR2 FQNNGV. CDR3 length equals 16 residues. Trimming at V came to 4 bases and at J to 2 bases, leaving 10 bases not matched to a gene. Here the CDR3 reads CASSSSTGGAAYEQYF. The CDR3 DNA reads as TGTGCCAGCAGCTCGTCTACAGGGGGAGCGGCCTACGAGCAGTACTTC.

The chain uses TRBV11-2 and TRBJ1-1; D is uncertain. The V end was cut by 1 base, the J end by 1 base, with 13 bases between. Germline CDR1 and CDR2: SGHAT and FQNNGV. The CDR3 runs to 16 residues. CDR3 protein: CASSLGQQKANTEAFF. The CDR3 nucleotides read TGTGCCAGCAGCTTAGGCCAGCAAAAGGCGAACACTGAAGCTTTCTTT.

This clonotype was detected once. The V call is TRBV29-1, the J call TRBJ2-2; 8 nucleotides line up with TRBD1. Germline V gene lookup returns CDR1 SQVTM and CDR2 ANQGSEA. This CDR3 region has 16 residues. V trimming: 6 bases; J trimming: 4 bases; junction bases outside the gene matches: 13. CDR3 DNA sequence: TGCAGCGTAACCTCGACAGGGGTGGTCGGCACCGGGGAGCTGTTTTTT. Its protein is CSVTSTGVVGTGELFF.

The chain is built from TRBV6-6 and TRBJ2-7; 8 bases agree with TRBD1. This CDR3 spans 14 amino acids. V was pared by 0 bases and J by 9 bases, with 7 bases of the junction left unmatched. CDR1 and CDR2 (germline): MNHNY, SVGAGI (reference sequence). CDR3 region: CASSYSGQGSGQYF. Written as DNA, the CDR3 is TGTGCCAGCAGTTACTCTGGACAGGGAAGCGGGCAGTACTTC.

The gene calls are TRBV12-3 or TRBV12-4 and TRBJ1-2, with unresolved D. Trimming cost V 3 bases and J 4 bases, with 9 bases left between them. The CDR3 covers 13 residues. The CDR3 bases are TGTGCCAGCAGTTTCCCAGGATCCTATGGCTACACCTTC. Translation gives CASSFPGSYGYTF.

The chain carries TRBV6-2 or TRBV6-3 and TRBJ2-2, with 10 bases lining up with TRBD1. This CDR3 is 16 amino acids long. The V gene end was trimmed by 6 bases and the J gene end by 2 bases; junction bases not matched to a gene: 6. CDR1 and CDR2 (germline): MNHEY, SVGEGT. The CDR3 is CASSFGTGVNTGELFF. CDR3 sequence (DNA): TGTGCCAGCAGCTTCGGGACAGGGGTAAACACCGGGGAGCTGTTTTTT.

This clonotype was observed a handful of times. The chain combines TRBV2 with TRBJ2-7; 9 bases align to TRBD1. This CDR3 comprises 13 residues. The germline CDR1 and CDR2 sequences are SNHLY and FYNNEI. Trimming took 7 bases from V and 6 from J; bases not matched to a gene: 7. CDR3 nucleotides: TGTGCCAGCAACGAGGGACAGGGAATCGAGCAGTACTTC. This sequence encodes CASNEGQGIEQYF.

The chain links TRBV10-2 to TRBJ2-1; TRBD1 matches 9 bases. The J call is in doubt because the DNA end fits TRBJ2-7 better. The CDR3 covers 16 residues. Germline loops: CDR1 WSHSY, CDR2 SAAADI. The CDR3 DNA is TGCGCCAGCAGTGGTTTGGCGACAGGGGGGGGTTACGAGCAGTACTTC. Amino acid sequence: CASSGLATGGGYEQYF.

The gene calls are TRBV11-2 and TRBJ2-1, with TRBD1 matching 8 bases. CDR1 is SGHAT, CDR2 FQNNGV, per germline. The CDR3 runs to 17 residues. V gave up 1 base and J gave up 0 bases; unmatched junction bases: 5. CDR3 region: CASSLAGQGLSYNEQFF. CDR3 nucleotide sequence: TGTGCCAGCAGCTTAGCCGGACAGGGCCTCTCCTACAATGAGCAGTTCTTC. Combining the CDR3 with reference TRBV11-2 and TRBJ2-1 gives the whole variable domain EAGVAQSPRYKIIEKRQSVAFWCNPISGHATLYWYQQILGQGPKLLIQFQNNGVVDDSQLPKDRFSAERLKGVDSTLKIQPAKLEDSAVYLCASSLAGQGLSYNEQFFGPGTRLTVL.

The chain is built from TRBV29-1 and TRBJ1-1; D not certain. Germline V gene sequence: CDR1 SQVTM, CDR2 ANQGSEA. The CDR3 sequence is 11 residues long. Trimming took 6 bases from V and 0 from J, leaving 5 bases between them. CDR3 region: CSVAVNTEAFF. CDR3 DNA: TGCAGCGTGGCAGTGAACACTGAAGCTTTCTTT.

The chain is built from TRBV6-2 or TRBV6-3 and TRBJ2-7; 8 bases line up with TRBD1. The CDR3 runs to 15 residues. Germline values: CDR1 MNHEY, CDR2 SVGEGT. Trimming took 6 bases from V and 5 from J; bases not matched to a gene: 12. CDR3: CASSSYGQGPNEQYF. The CDR3, as DNA: TGTGCCAGCAGCTCATATGGACAGGGCCCCAACGAGCAGTACTTC.

V and J are TRBV5-6 and TRBJ2-5; D not resolved. Germline V lookup: CDR1 SGHDT, CDR2 YYEEEE. Trimming took off 1 base at V and 5 bases at J, with 6 bases between the two ends. This CDR3 has 12 residues. The CDR3 nucleotides are TGTGCCAGCAGCTTGCTTGGGGAGACCCAGTACTTC. Translating it yields CASSLLGETQYF.

This chain joins TRBV5-4 and TRBJ1-2, with D hard to call. Trimming removed 2 bases from V and 6 bases from J, with 17 bases in between. Germline CDR1 is SGHNT and CDR2 is YYREEE (reference sequence). CDR3 length: 15 amino acids. This CDR3 is CASSFGTVRRDGYTF. The CDR3 bases are TGTGCCAGCAGCTTTGGAACGGTTCGAAGGGATGGCTACACCTTC.

This chain joins TRBV11-2 and TRBJ2-1; D might be TRBD1 (5 bases). The V and J ends lost 2 bases and 8 bases respectively, with 16 bases between them. CDR3 size: 15 residues. Germline CDR1 is SGHAT and CDR2 is FQNNGV. The CDR3 DNA reads as TGTGCCAGCAGCTTACAGGGTTCGTTATTCGATGAGCAGTTCTTC. Amino acids: CASSLQGSLFDEQFF.

Written as DNA, the CDR3 is TGTGCCAGCAGACCCGACAGGGTCTCTCAGCCCCAGCATTTT. Its protein is CASRPDRVSQPQHF. The V and J genes are TRBV6-6 and TRBJ1-5, with 7 bases identical to TRBD1. CDR3 length equals 14 residues. The J segment lost 6 bases and the V segment lost 6 bases, leaving 8 bases of the junction unmatched. Germline CDR1 MNHNY, CDR2 SVGAGI (reference sequence).

Note on this clonotype: The junction and the germline gene differ at one end; a read error may be behind it. CDR3 nucleotides: TGCAGTGCGGGGACTACTCTAGTCGACGAGCGGTACTTC. Translating gives CSAGTTLVDERYF. V and J are TRBV20-1 and TRBJ2-7; 7 nucleotides line up with TRBD2. The CDR3 is 13 amino acids. Germline V gene sequence: CDR1 DFQATT, CDR2 SNEGSKA (reference sequence).